The sequence of this T cell receptor (beta chain) was determined in a study of T cells in Graves' hyperthyroidism and ophthalmopathy. CDR3 size: 16 residues. CDR1 and CDR2 from the germline V gene are LGHDT and YNNKEL (reference sequence). J was trimmed by 3 bases and V by 0 bases; bases with no gene match: 5. Subjects aged 18 to 65 presented with newly diagnosed hyperthyroidism of less than 2 months' duration. Blood sampling occurred at first hyperthyroidism diagnosis, ahead of any ophthalmopathy symptoms. PBMCs were sourced from approximately 10 ml fresh peripheral blood. Whole-study results and caveats: Most expanded thyroid clonotypes above 0.001 also appeared in blood.

This clonotype was counted at least ten times. Its target is unknown. From RNA transcripts, TCR beta CDR3 regions were amplified. RT-PCR in the first round (using the HTBI primer set) targeted the TCR CDR3. TCRdb called the multiplex PCR reads again in MiXCR, with one record for every CDR3 protein. The data contain around 700,000 distinct CDR3 sequences, 18% of them singletons. The receptor comes from a woman in her fifties or sixties with Graves' hyperthyroidism that later progressed to Graves' ophthalmopathy. The chain employs TRBV3-1 and TRBJ2-1, with TRBD2 matching over 7 bases. The sequencing input was blood. CDR3 region: CASSQERRGNYNEQFF. CDR3 coding DNA: TGTGCCAGCAGCCAAGAACGGCGGGGGAACTACAATGAGCAGTTCTTC.